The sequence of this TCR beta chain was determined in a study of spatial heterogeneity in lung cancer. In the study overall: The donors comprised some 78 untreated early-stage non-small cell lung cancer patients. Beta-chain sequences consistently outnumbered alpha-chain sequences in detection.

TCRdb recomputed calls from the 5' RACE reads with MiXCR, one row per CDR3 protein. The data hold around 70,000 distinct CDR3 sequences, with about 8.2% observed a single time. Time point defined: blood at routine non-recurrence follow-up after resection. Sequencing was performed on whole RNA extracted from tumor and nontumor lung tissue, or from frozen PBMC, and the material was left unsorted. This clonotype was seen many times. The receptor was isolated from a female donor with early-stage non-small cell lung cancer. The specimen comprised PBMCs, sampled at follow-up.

CDR3: CASTPWVNTEAFF. As DNA, the CDR3 is TGTGCCAGCACCCCCTGGGTGAACACTGAAGCTTTCTTT. The chain carries TRBV28 and TRBJ1-1; D is ambiguous. The germline CDR1 and CDR2 sequences are MDHEN and SYDVKM. V was pared by 7 bases and J by 0 bases, with 9 bases between. The CDR3 consists of 13 residues. The full variable domain, completed using reference TRBV28 and TRBJ1-1, is DVKVTQSSRYLVKRTGEKVFLECVQDMDHENMFWYRQDPGLGLRLIYFSYDVKMKEKGDIPEGYSVSREKKERFSLILESASTNQTSMYLCASTPWVNTEAFFGQGTRLTVV.